Given below is one TCR beta chain in context. The V gene's germline CDR1 is SEHNR and CDR2 FQNEAQ (reference sequence). The V and J ends lost 4 bases and 1 base, in that order; junction bases with no gene match: 9. The CDR3 runs to 17 residues. This specimen belongs to a study of OX40 agonist ivuxolimab in advanced cancers. Data came from immunoSEQ multiplex PCR; TCRdb stores just in-frame clones and leaves some out. The data show more than 45,000 clones, approximately 86% seen once. This TCR was recovered from an adult with an advanced solid tumor such as melanoma, head and neck, liver or kidney cancer. This chain connects TRBV7-9 to TRBJ2-2; 7 nucleotides match TRBD1. The sample was CD4+ or CD8+ T cells sorted from blood, taken in a trial of the OX40 agonist ivuxolimab. DNA of the CDR3: TGTGCCAGCAGCTACATCCGGGACAGAAGGAACACCGGGGAGCTGTTTTTT. This translates into CASSYIRDRRNTGELFF.